These 17 T cell receptor beta chains share one sample of origin, sequenced in a study of OX40 agonist ivuxolimab in advanced cancers. Using immunoSEQ multiplex PCR, the repertoire was profiled, and TCRdb retains in-frame clones only, with some absent. The sample has approximately 68,000 clones, more than 90% seen once. The sample consisted of CD4+ or CD8+ T cells sorted from blood, taken in a trial of the OX40 agonist ivuxolimab. The receptors stem from an adult with an advanced solid tumor such as melanoma, head and neck, liver or kidney cancer.

V and J are TRBV5-6 and TRBJ2-3; TRBD2 agrees at 9 bases. The CDR3 is 17 residues long. CDR1 and CDR2 from the germline V gene are SGHDT and YYEEEE. With V trimmed by 6 bases and J by 4 bases, 15 bases remained unmatched. CDR3 in amino acids: CASNLLGRGGGADTQYF. For the CDR3, the DNA is TGTGCCAGCAACCTCCTGGGGCGGGGGGGCGGAGCAGATACGCAGTATTTT. The whole variable domain, remainder taken from reference TRBV5-6 and TRBJ2-3, is DAGVTQSPTHLIKTRGQQVTLRCSPKSGHDTVSWYQQALGQGPQFIFQYYEEEERQRGNFPDRFSGHQFPNYSSELNVNALLLGDSALYLCASNLLGRGGGADTQYFGPGTRLTVL.

The chain is built from TRBV29-1 and TRBJ1-2; unclear D gene. Per germline, CDR1 SQVTM and CDR2 ANQGSEA. The V and J ends lost 6 bases and 3 bases respectively, with 20 bases between them. This CDR3 has 15 residues. The CDR3 region has the DNA TGCAGCGTCCCATATTGGAGACACGGAGACTATGGCTACACCTTC. Its protein is CSVPYWRHGDYGYTF. Using reference TRBV29-1 and TRBJ1-2 for the parts outside the CDR3, the full variable domain is SAVISQKPSRDICQRGTSLTIQCQVDSQVTMMFWYRQQPGQSLTLIATANQGSEATYESGFVIDKFPISRPNLTFSTLTVSNMSPEDSSIYLCSVPYWRHGDYGYTFGSGTRLTVV.

This rearrangement joins TRBV4-3 to TRBJ2-7, with 7 bases lining up with TRBD1. Trimming at V came to 0 bases and at J to 0 bases, leaving 8 bases not matched to a gene. CDR1 and CDR2 (germline): LGHNA, YSLEER. This CDR3 has 17 amino acids. CDR3 sequence: CASSQDLLQGSSYEQYF. Written as DNA, the CDR3 is TGCGCCAGCAGCCAAGATCTACTACAGGGGTCCTCCTACGAGCAGTACTTC.

The genes are TRBV15 and TRBJ2-1; possible D gene TRBD1, 5 bases. V lost 8 bases and J lost 2, with 13 bases in between. This CDR3 comprises 14 residues. CDR1 is LNHNV and CDR2 is YYDKDF in the germline V gene (reference sequence). The CDR3 DNA reads as TGTGCCACCGGGCCGAGGACAACCTACAATGAGCAGTTCTTC. Its translation is CATGPRTTYNEQFF.

The CDR3 sequence: CASSLLLVLTDTQYF. As DNA, the CDR3 is TGTGCCAGCAGCTTACTACTAGTCCTCACAGATACGCAGTATTTT. The gene calls are TRBV7-2 and TRBJ2-3, with a tentative D call TRBD2 (5 bases). CDR3 length: 15 amino acids. V was shortened by 2 bases and J by 2 bases, with 11 bases between the two germline ends. In germline, CDR1 is SGHTA, CDR2 FQGNSA.

The rearrangement joins TRBV6-5 to TRBJ2-7; 10 bases fit TRBD2. Trimming took 3 bases from V and 2 from J; bases not matched to a gene: 4. The CDR3 has 15 residues. Looked up from germline, CDR1 is MNHEY and CDR2 is SVGAGI. CDR3 DNA sequence: TGTGCCAGCAGTTATTCTAGCGGGGGCACCTACGAGCAGTACTTC. Amino acids: CASSYSSGGTYEQYF.

The chain couples TRBV6-5 to TRBJ1-2; D is unresolved. Between the trimmed V and J ends, which lost 4 bases and 8 bases, there was a span of 11 bases. Germline CDR1 MNHEY, CDR2 SVGAGI. The CDR3 consists of 12 residues. CDR3 loop: CASSSTLEGYTF. The CDR3 nucleotides are TGTGCCAGCAGTTCCACCCTGGAGGGCTACACCTTC.

This chain uses TRBV6-5 with TRBJ1-5; D remains ambiguous. This CDR3 is 13 amino acids long. Per germline, CDR1 MNHEY and CDR2 SVGAGI. Trimming stripped 5 bases from V and 0 bases from J, with 5 bases between. The CDR3 sequence: CASSQYSNQPQHF. In DNA, the CDR3 is TGTGCCAGCAGTCAGTATAGCAATCAGCCCCAGCATTTT.

This chain connects TRBV9 to TRBJ2-7; D gene unclear. There are 14 residues in the CDR3. Germline CDR1 reads SGDLS; CDR2 reads YYNGEE. Trimming took 0 bases from V and 0 from J, leaving 7 bases between them. CDR3 in amino acids: CASSVGVSSYEQYF. For the CDR3, the DNA is TGTGCCAGCAGCGTAGGTGTGAGCTCCTACGAGCAGTACTTC.

The chain is built from TRBV7-8 and TRBJ1-2, with D unclear. Germline V CDR1 and CDR2: SGHVS, FQNEAQ. With 1 base removed from V and 4 bases from J, the gap between germline ends came to 7 bases. The CDR3 is 13 amino acids. CDR3 residues: CASSLGGIYGYTF. The CDR3, as DNA: TGTGCCAGCAGCTTAGGAGGGATCTATGGCTACACCTTC.

The chain joins TRBV7-6 to TRBJ2-2; D is uncertain. Germline loops: CDR1 SGHVS, CDR2 FNYEAQ. V lost 5 bases, J lost 6 bases, and 7 bases lay in between. The CDR3 is 12 amino acids. CDR3 sequence (DNA): TGTGCCAGCAGCCCCGGCCCCGGGGAGCTGTTTTTT. Translation: CASSPGPGELFF.

Only one count was recorded for this clone. This rearrangement joins TRBV6-1 to TRBJ1-5; TRBD1 is a possible D gene (5 bases). CDR1 is MNHNS, CDR2 SASEGT, per germline. With 2 bases removed from V and 2 bases from J, the gap between germline ends came to 10 bases. This CDR3 is 15 amino acids long. CDR3 coding DNA: TGTGCCAGCAGTGAATGGGACGCGGGCAATCAGCCCCAGCATTTT. This translates into CASSEWDAGNQPQHF.

The V and J genes are TRBV27 and TRBJ2-7; perhaps D is TRBD1 or TRBD2 (6 bases each). V shed 4 bases and J shed 2 bases, with 12 bases lying between them. The CDR3 consists of 14 residues. Germline CDR1 is MNHEY and CDR2 is SMNVEV (reference sequence). The CDR3 is CASSWGAGAYEQYF. CDR3 in DNA: TGTGCCAGCAGTTGGGGGGCAGGAGCCTACGAGCAGTACTTC.

This chain joins TRBV15 and TRBJ1-4, with 7 bases matching TRBD1. This CDR3 spans 14 amino acids. Germline V gene lookup returns CDR1 LNHNV and CDR2 YYDKDF (reference sequence). V shed 0 bases and J 8 bases; nucleotides not matched to a gene: 3. Here the CDR3 DNA reads TGTGCCACCAGCAGAGATCGGGGACAGGAAAAACTGTTTTTT. Encoded protein: CATSRDRGQEKLFF.

This clone showed up just once. The V gene is TRBV4-3, the J gene TRBJ2-2; 8 nucleotides line up with TRBD2. Trimming took 3 bases from V and 3 from J; bases not matched to a gene: 6. Germline V gene sequence: CDR1 LGHNA, CDR2 YSLEER. The CDR3 length is 16 residues. CDR3 nucleotides: TGCGCCAGCAGCCACGCCGGGGGGGCCTACACCGGGGAGCTGTTTTTT. Amino acid sequence: CASSHAGGAYTGELFF.

The genes are TRBV10-2 and TRBJ2-7, with a weak D call TRBD2 (5 bases). From germline, CDR1 is WSHSY and CDR2 SAAADI. This CDR3 spans 11 amino acids. V was shortened by 6 bases and J by 4 bases, with 7 bases between the two germline ends. CDR3 bases: TGCGCCAGCAGCGGCGGGTACGAGCAGTACTTC. It encodes CASSGGYEQYF.

V and J are TRBV7-9 and TRBJ1-4, with no clear D. Trimming took off 0 bases at V and 3 bases at J, with 11 bases between the two ends. There are 16 residues in the CDR3. Germline V gives CDR1 SEHNR, CDR2 FQNEAQ (reference sequence). CDR3 region: CASSLAAQAPNEKLFF. The CDR3 DNA is TGTGCCAGCAGCTTAGCGGCCCAGGCTCCTAATGAAAAACTGTTTTTT.